This T cell receptor (beta chain) was obtained from a study of blood T cell repertoires in COVID-19. Study-wide context: Spain, Italy and the United States supplied samples that represented acute and convalescent COVID-19.

CDR3 length: 14 residues. After removal of 5 bases from V and 6 bases from J, the junction contained 6 bases not matched to a gene. Germline V gives CDR1 MNHEY, CDR2 SVGEGT. In the original analysis: Researchers report that nucleated cell counts were estimated from reference gene primer amplification. TCRdb's table, derived via immunoSEQ multiplex PCR, lists solely in-frame clones and lacks some. V and J calls plus clone size are reproduced from that table; the DNA served to infer D and trimming. The sample shows some 350,000 clones, more than 80% of them seen only once. The genes are TRBV6-2 or TRBV6-3 and TRBJ2-1; the match to TRBD2 covers 8 bases. Specimen: peripheral blood. The receptor was isolated from a woman in her twenties or thirties with COVID-19, enrolled during active disease. This CDR3 is CASSTRAGVNEQFF. The CDR3 DNA reads as TGTGCCAGCAGTACCCGAGCGGGGGTCAATGAGCAGTTCTTC.